The T cell receptor beta chain under discussion was sequenced for a study of blood T cell repertoires in COVID-19 (dated by TCRdb to between 2020 and 2021). Regarding the study in general: Samples covering the acute and convalescent phases of COVID-19 were provided by collaborators in the United States, Italy and Spain. The samples were drawn from the first 160 participants of the ongoing ImmuneRACE study and from about 1,200 subjects provided by 6 global collaborators. A freely available public database, intended as a resource for researchers studying the immune response to SARS-CoV-2, is where the repertoires were released. Nearly every sample came with metadata listing a de-identified subject ID, COVID-19 status, age in years and sex. The dataset comprised deeply sampled blood TCRbeta repertoires from subjects exposed to, actively infected with, or recovered from COVID-19. Where available, HLA class I and class II types were taken from metadata supplied by the sample provider and were not determined by assay-based typing. The prospective study material was composed of cDNA or gDNA derived from T cells, B-cell-depleted T cells, or PBMCs. Study-wide findings and limitations: How much clinical and demographic metadata was included differed by source and by participant, and the metadata was provided uncurated.

The immunoSEQ Assay, a bias-controlled multiplex PCR, was used to amplify TCRbeta CDR3 regions from genomic DNA. Per the original workflow: Nucleated cell counts per sample were estimated from amplification of reference gene primers within the assay. Sequence reads were collapsed and filtered to measure the absolute abundance of every unique TCRbeta CDR3 rearrangement. For each sample, productive Simpson clonality was calculated as the square root of Simpson's diversity index over productive rearrangements. Held by TCRdb, this immuneACCESS table contains in-frame sequences only and omits some clones. Under half of the omission traces to an unresolved V gene where checked; the cause of the rest is unknown. V and J calls and clone size follow that table, whereas D and trimming were derived from the DNA. The sample yields approximately 180,000 clones; 75% to 90% were counted once. Together, the top ten hold under 3.5% of the sample.

A distance of 10 bases separates the germline ends of V and J, which lose 5 bases and 0 bases respectively. The CDR3 spans 15 residues, from the cysteine through the phenylalanine. Left in the record is the CDR3 DNA by itself, 45 bases read in frame from the first base. The germline V gene sets CDR1 to ENHRY and CDR2 to SYGVKD. Collaborating institutions collected whole blood in K2EDTA tubes following their own protocols. For TCRbeta analysis, collaborators shipped samples in one of three forms: frozen whole blood, isolated PBMCs, or DNA extracted from either of those sample types. For this clone: The antigen it binds to is not known. Within one base of it there is no much larger clone, and no base qualities were kept.

The sequenced material came from peripheral blood. The sequence derives from a man aged 55-75 years with acute or convalescent COVID-19. The rearrangement combines TRBV10-3 with TRBJ2-2, with an unclear D gene assignment. At the DNA level, the sequence is TGTGCCATCAGTCTGACAAACACGAACACCGGGGAGCTGTTTTTT. This yields the protein CAISLTNTNTGELFF.